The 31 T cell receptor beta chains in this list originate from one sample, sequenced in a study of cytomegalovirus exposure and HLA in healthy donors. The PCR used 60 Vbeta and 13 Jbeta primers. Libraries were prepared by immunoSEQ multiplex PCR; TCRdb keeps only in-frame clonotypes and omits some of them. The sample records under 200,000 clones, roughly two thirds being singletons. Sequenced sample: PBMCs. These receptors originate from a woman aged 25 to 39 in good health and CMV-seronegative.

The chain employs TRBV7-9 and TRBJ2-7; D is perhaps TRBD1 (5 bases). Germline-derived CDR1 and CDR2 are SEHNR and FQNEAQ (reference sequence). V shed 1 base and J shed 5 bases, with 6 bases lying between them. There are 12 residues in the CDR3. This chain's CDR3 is CASSLDRNEQYF. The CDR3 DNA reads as TGTGCCAGCAGCTTAGACAGGAACGAGCAGTACTTC.

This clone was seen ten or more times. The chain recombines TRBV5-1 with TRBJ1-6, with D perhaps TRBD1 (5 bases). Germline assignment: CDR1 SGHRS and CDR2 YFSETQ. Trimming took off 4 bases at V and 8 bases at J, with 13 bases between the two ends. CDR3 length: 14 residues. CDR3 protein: CASSPGGGYSPLHF. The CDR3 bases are TGCGCCAGCAGCCCGGGTGGGGGGTATTCACCCCTCCACTTT.

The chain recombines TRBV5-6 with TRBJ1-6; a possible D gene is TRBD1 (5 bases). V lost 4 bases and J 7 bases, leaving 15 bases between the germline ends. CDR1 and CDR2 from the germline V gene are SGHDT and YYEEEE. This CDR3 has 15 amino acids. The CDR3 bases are TGTGCCAGCAGCGCGGGGGGAGGAGGAAATTCACCCCTCCACTTT. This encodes CASSAGGGGNSPLHF. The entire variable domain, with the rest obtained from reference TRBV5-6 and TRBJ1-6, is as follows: DAGVTQSPTHLIKTRGQQVTLRCSPKSGHDTVSWYQQALGQGPQFIFQYYEEEERQRGNFPDRFSGHQFPNYSSELNVNALLLGDSALYLCASSAGGGGNSPLHFGNGTRLTVT.

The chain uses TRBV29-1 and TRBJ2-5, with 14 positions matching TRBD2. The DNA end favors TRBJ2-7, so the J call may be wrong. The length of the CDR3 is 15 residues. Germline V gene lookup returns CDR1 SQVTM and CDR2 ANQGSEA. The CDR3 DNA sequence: TGCAGCGTTACCGGGACTAGCGGGGGAAGGGACGAGCAGTACTTC. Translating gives CSVTGTSGGRDEQYF.

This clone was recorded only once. DNA for the CDR3: TGTGCCAGCAGTGTCGGGGGAGCAGGAAACACCATATATTTT. Its protein is CASSVGGAGNTIYF. The genes are TRBV6-1 and TRBJ1-3; perhaps TRBD1 as D (5 bases). Per the germline V gene, CDR1 is MNHNS and CDR2 is SASEGT. The V end lost 4 bases, the J end lost 4 bases, and 11 bases lay between the germline ends. The CDR3 spans 14 residues.

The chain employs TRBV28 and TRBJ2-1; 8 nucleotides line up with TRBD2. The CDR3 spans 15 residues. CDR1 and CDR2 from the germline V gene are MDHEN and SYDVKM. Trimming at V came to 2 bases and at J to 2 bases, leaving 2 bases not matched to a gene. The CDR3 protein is CASSLAGGPYNEQFF. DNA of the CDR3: TGTGCCAGCAGTTTAGCGGGAGGACCCTACAATGAGCAGTTCTTC.

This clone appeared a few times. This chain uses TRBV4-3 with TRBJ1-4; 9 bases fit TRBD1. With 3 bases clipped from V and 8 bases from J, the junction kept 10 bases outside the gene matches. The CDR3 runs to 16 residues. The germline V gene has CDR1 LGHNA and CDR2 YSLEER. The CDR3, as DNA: TGCGCCAGCAGCCAGGTGGGAGGGACAGGGAGCGAAAAACTGTTTTTT. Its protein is CASSQVGGTGSEKLFF.

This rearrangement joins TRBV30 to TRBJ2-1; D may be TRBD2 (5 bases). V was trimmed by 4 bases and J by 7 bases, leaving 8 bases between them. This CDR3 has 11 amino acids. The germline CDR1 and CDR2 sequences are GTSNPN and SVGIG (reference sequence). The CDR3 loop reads CAWTSGNEQFF. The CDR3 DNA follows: TGTGCCTGGACCTCGGGGAATGAGCAGTTCTTC.

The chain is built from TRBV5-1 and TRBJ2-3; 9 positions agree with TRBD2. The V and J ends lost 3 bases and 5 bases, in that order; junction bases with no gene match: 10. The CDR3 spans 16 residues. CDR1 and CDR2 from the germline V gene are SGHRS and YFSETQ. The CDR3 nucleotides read TGCGCCAGCAGCTCCATAGCGGGAGCGGTAGGAGATACGCAGTATTTT. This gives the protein CASSSIAGAVGDTQYF.

CDR3 sequence reads: CASSLPGTGGIAGELFF. Here the CDR3 DNA reads TGCGCCAGCAGCCTTCCCGGGACAGGGGGCATCGCCGGGGAGCTGTTTTTT. V and J are TRBV4-1 and TRBJ2-2; 12 bases align to TRBD1. CDR1 and CDR2 from the germline V gene are MGHRA and YSYEKL. The trim removed 4 bases at V and 6 bases at J, leaving 9 bases unmatched. The CDR3 is 17 residues long.

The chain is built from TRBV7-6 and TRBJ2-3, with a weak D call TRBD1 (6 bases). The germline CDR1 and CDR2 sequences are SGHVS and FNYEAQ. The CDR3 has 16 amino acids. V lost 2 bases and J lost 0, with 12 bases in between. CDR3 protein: CASSLIPGESTDTQYF. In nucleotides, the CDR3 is TGTGCCAGCAGCTTAATCCCAGGGGAAAGCACAGATACGCAGTATTTT.

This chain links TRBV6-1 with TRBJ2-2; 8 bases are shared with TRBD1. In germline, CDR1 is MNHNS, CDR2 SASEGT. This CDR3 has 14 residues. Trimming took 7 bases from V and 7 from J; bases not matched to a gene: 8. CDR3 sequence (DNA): TGTGCCAGCACCTTGACAGGGGATGACGGGGAGCTGTTTTTT. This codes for CASTLTGDDGELFF.

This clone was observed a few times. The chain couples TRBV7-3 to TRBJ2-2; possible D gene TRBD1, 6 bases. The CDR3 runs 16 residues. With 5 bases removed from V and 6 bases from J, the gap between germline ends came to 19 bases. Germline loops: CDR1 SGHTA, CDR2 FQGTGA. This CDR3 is CASSPTRTAVAGELFF. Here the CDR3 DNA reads TGTGCCAGCAGCCCAACGCGGACAGCAGTTGCCGGGGAGCTGTTTTTT.

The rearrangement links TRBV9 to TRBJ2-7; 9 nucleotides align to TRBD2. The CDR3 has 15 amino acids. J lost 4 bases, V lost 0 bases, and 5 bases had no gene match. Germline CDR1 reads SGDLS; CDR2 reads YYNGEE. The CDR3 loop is CASSVGNSGSYEQYF. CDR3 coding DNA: TGTGCCAGCAGCGTAGGTAATAGCGGGAGTTACGAGCAGTACTTC. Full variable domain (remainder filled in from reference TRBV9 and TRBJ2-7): DSGVTQTPKHLITATGQRVTLRCSPRSGDLSVYWYQQSLDQGLQFLIQYYNGEERAKGNILERFSAQQFPDLHSELNLSSLELGDSALYFCASSVGNSGSYEQYFGPGTRLTVT.

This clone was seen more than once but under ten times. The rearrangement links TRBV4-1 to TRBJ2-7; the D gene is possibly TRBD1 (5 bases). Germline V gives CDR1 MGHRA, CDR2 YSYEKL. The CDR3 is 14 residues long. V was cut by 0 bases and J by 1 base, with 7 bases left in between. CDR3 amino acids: CASSQDPGSYEQYF. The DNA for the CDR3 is TGCGCCAGCAGCCAAGATCCAGGGTCCTACGAGCAGTACTTC.

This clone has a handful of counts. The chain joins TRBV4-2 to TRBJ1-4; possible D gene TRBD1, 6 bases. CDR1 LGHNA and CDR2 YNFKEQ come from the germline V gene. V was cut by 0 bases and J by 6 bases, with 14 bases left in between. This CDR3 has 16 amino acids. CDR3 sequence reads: CASSQDLVRGDEKLFF. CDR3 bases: TGTGCCAGCAGCCAAGATCTAGTCAGGGGTGATGAAAAACTGTTTTTT.

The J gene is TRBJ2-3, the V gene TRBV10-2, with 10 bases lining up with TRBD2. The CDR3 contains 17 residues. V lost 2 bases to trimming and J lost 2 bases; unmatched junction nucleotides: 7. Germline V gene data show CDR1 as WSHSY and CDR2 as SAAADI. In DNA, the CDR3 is TGCGCCAGCAGTGAGGGGGCTAGCGGGAGTATCACAGATACGCAGTATTTT. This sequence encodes CASSEGASGSITDTQYF.

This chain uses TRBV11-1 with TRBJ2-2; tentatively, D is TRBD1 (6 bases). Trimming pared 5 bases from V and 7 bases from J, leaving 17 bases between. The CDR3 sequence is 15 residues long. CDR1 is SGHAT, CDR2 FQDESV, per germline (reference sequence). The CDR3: CASSRTWGLVGELFF. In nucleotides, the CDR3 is TGTGCCAGCAGCAGGACCTGGGGGCTGGTCGGGGAGCTGTTTTTT.

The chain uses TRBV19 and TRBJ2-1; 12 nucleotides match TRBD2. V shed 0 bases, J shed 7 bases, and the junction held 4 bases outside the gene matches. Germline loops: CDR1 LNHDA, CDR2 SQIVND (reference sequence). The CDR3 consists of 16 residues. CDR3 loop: CASSIDGLAGINEQFF. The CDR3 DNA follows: TGTGCCAGTAGTATAGATGGACTAGCGGGGATAAATGAGCAGTTCTTC.

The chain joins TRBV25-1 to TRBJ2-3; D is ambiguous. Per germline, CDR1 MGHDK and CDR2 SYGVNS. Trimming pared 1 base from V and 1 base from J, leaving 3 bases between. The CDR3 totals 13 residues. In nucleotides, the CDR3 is TGTGCCAGCAGTGAATCAGGCACAGATACGCAGTATTTT. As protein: CASSESGTDTQYF.

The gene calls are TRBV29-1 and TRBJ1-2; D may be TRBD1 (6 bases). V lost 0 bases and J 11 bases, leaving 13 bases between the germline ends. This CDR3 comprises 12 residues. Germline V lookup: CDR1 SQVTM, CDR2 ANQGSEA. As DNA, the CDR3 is TGCAGCGTTGAAGAAGGTTACAGGGTTTACACCTTC. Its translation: CSVEEGYRVYTF.

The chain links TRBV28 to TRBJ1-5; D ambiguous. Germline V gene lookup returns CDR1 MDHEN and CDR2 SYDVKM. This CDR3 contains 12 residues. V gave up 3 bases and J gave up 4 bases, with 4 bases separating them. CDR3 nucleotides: TGTGCCAGCAGTTTCCCTAATCAGCCCCAGCATTTT. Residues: CASSFPNQPQHF.

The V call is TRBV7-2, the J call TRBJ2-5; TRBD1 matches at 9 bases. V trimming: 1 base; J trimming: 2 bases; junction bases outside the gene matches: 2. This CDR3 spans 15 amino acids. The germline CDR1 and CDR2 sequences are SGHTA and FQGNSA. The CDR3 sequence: CASSLDRGLQETQYF. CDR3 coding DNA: TGTGCCAGCAGCTTAGACAGGGGGCTGCAAGAGACCCAGTACTTC.

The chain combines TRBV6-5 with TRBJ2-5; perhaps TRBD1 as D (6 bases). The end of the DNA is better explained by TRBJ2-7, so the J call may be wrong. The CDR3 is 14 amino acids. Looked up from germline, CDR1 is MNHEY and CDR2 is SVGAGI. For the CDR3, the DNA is TGTGCCAGCAGCCCCATACAGGGCTATTACGAGCAGTACTTC. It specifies CASSPIQGYYEQYF.

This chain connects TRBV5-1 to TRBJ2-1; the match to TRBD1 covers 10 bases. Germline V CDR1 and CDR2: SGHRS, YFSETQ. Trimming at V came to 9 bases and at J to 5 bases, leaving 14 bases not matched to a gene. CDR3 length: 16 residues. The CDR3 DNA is TGCGCCAATAGCCCTTGGGGGACAGGGGCGGACAATGAGCAGTTCTTC. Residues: CANSPWGTGADNEQFF.

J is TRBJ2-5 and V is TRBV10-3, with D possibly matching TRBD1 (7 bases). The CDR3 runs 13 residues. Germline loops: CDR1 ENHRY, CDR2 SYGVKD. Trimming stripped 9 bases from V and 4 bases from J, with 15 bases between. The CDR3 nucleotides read TGTGCCATGGCAGGGGGGTTACGAGAGACCCAGTACTTC. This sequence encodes CAMAGGLRETQYF.

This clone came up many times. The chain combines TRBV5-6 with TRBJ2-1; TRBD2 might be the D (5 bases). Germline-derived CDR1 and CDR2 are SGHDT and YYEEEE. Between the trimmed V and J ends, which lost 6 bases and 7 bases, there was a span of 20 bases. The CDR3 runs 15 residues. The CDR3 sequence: CASTVRDIVLNEQFF. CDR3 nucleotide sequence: TGTGCCAGCACTGTGAGGGATATTGTCCTGAATGAGCAGTTCTTC.

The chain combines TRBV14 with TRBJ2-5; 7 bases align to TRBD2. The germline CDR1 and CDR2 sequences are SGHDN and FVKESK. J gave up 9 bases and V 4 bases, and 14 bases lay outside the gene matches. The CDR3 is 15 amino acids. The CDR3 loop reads CASSRSRLAPSAQYF. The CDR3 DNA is TGTGCCAGCAGCCGATCCCGACTAGCCCCGAGTGCCCAGTACTTC.

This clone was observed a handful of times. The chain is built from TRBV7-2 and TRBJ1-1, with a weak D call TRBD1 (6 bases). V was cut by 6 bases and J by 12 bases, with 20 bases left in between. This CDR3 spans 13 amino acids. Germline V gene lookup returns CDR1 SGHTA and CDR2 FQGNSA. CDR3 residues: CASSSSGTTGTFF. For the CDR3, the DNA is TGTGCCAGCAGTTCTTCCGGGACAACAGGAACTTTCTTT.

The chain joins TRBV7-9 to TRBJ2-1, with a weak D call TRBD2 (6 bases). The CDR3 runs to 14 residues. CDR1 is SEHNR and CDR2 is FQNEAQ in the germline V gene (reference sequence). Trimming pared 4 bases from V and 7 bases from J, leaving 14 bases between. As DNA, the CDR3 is TGTGCCAGCAGCTCTTGGGGGAGGAGTAATGAGCAGTTCTTC. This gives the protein CASSSWGRSNEQFF.

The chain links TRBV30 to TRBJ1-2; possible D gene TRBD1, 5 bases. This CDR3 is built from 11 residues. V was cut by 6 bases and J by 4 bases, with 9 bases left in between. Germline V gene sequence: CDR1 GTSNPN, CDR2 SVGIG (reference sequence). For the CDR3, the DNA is TGTGCCTGCCCGGGGGGCTATGGCTACACCTTC. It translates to CACPGGYGYTF.